This TCR beta chain was retrieved from a study of blood T cell repertoires in COVID-19 (dated by TCRdb to between 2020 and 2021). Study-level background: Samples from collaborators originated in the United States, Italy and Spain and spanned both the acute and convalescent phases of COVID-19. The material from the prospective study consisted of cDNA or gDNA derived from T cells, B-cell-depleted T cells, or PBMCs. The dataset comprised deeply sampled blood TCRbeta repertoires from subjects exposed to, actively infected with, or recovered from COVID-19. The repertoires were released in a freely available public database intended as a resource for research on the immune response to SARS-CoV-2. Samples came from the ongoing ImmuneRACE study (first 160 participants) plus 1,254 subjects from 6 global collaborators. The sample metadata nearly always contained a de-identified subject ID, COVID-19 status, age in years and sex. Where available, HLA class I and class II types were taken from metadata supplied by the sample provider and were not determined by assay-based typing. The paper as a whole reports these results and caveats: How much clinical and demographic metadata was included differed by source and by participant, and the metadata was provided uncurated.

Participants in the prospective study were aged roughly 18 to 90 years, lived in 24 United States geographic areas, and enrolled through a virtual design. In the prospective study, participants were assigned to cohorts based on the clinical history participants reported in a screening survey and a study questionnaire. Mobile phlebotomists in the prospective study collected whole blood, serum and a nasopharyngeal or oropharyngeal swab from every participant. Participants in the prospective study had the option to provide additional blood draws and questionnaires over a roughly 2-month period. Prospective study blood samples were shipped either frozen or at room temperature before DNA extraction. Turning to this clone: It lacks a known antigen. Qualities for individual bases were not recorded, and no much larger clone is one base off.

TCRbeta CDR3 regions were amplified from genomic DNA using the immunoSEQ Assay, a bias-controlled multiplex PCR. Concerning the study's data processing: Nucleated cell counts per sample were estimated from amplification of reference gene primers within the assay. To quantify the absolute abundance of each unique TCRbeta CDR3 rearrangement, sequence reads were collapsed and filtered. For each sample, productive Simpson clonality was calculated as the square root of Simpson's diversity index over productive rearrangements. This immuneACCESS table, as held by TCRdb, lists in-frame sequences with V and J called but not all clones. Of the missing ones, under half trace to an unresolved V gene in checked studies; the others have no known cause. The V and J calls and clone size were taken over from that table, and D and trimming were inferred from the DNA. This sample lists approximately 390,000 clones; roughly 87% were detected once. Approximately 2.1% of the sample goes to the ten largest clones.

The receptor was derived from a woman between 35 and 50 years old with acute COVID-19. Sequenced: PBMCs or T cells enriched from blood (not recorded which).

The CDR3 region has the sequence CASSQGGGASEQYF. The nucleotide sequence is TGCGCCAGCAGCCAAGGCGGGGGGGCCAGCGAGCAGTACTTC. This receptor chain uses TRBV4-1 and TRBJ2-7, and TRBD2 matches 9 of the central bases. Trimming accounts for 1 base at V and 6 bases at J, while the number of junction bases matched to no gene is 4. Reading from cysteine to phenylalanine, the CDR3 counts 14 amino acids. This entry keeps only the CDR3 DNA: 42 bases, framed from base 1. CDR1 and CDR2 (MGHRA, YSYEKL) derive from the germline V gene.